Each of the 31 T cell receptor beta chains below was sequenced from the same sample in a study of blood T cell repertoires in COVID-19. The protocol was immunoSEQ multiplex PCR, while the TCRdb copy is restricted to in-frame clones and leaves out a portion. The table shows about 130,000 clones, with approximately 85% occurring only once. Specimen: peripheral blood. The receptors here all came from a human donor in a cohort sampled during active COVID-19.

A note on this clone: Its ends do not fully match the called genes, so a read error is possible. The rearrangement uses TRBV11-1 and TRBJ2-5, with D perhaps matching TRBD1 (8 bases). This CDR3 spans 13 amino acids. Germline V gene sequence: CDR1 SGHAT, CDR2 FQDESV (reference sequence). The DNA of the CDR3 is TGTGCCAGCAGCTTAGAGAGGTTACAGGGGGGGGACTTC. Its translation: CASSLERLQGGDF.

The CDR3 DNA sequence: TGTGCCAGCAGCGGGCAGGGACTAAACAATGAGCAGTTCTTC. As protein: CASSGQGLNNEQFF. The chain combines TRBV9 with TRBJ2-1; 7 bases line up with TRBD2. Germline V gene lookup returns CDR1 SGDLS and CDR2 YYNGEE. The CDR3 runs to 14 residues. V was pared by 3 bases and J by 5 bases, with 5 bases of the junction left unmatched.

This clone has only a few counts. The chain combines TRBV2 with TRBJ2-7; 8 bases line up with TRBD1. The CDR3 totals 11 residues. The germline gives CDR1 SNHLY, CDR2 FYNNEI. Germline trimming cut 8 bases from V and 4 bases from J; bases unmatched to any gene: 1. In DNA form, the CDR3 reads TGTGCCAGCCGGACAGGGTACGAGCAGTACTTC. This translates into CASRTGYEQYF.

The V gene is TRBV7-9, the J gene TRBJ2-7, with 12 bases lining up with TRBD2. Germline V gives CDR1 SEHNR, CDR2 FQNEAQ (reference sequence). The CDR3 covers 17 residues. After removal of 5 bases from V and 4 bases from J, the junction contained 12 bases not matched to a gene. CDR3 coding DNA: TGTGCCAGCAGCGCCCTAGCGGGAGGGCCCGGTGGGTACGAGCAGTACGTC. Amino acids: CASSALAGGPGGYEQYV.

The chain couples TRBV28 to TRBJ1-5, with D perhaps TRBD1 (5 bases). The CDR3 is 16 residues long. Germline V gives CDR1 MDHEN, CDR2 SYDVKM. V lost 7 bases and J 1 base, leaving 17 bases between the germline ends. The CDR3 nucleotides read TGTGCCAGCAATGCGGGGGGGTTGAGGAGCAATCAGCCCCAGCATTTT. It encodes CASNAGGLRSNQPQHF.

The gene calls are TRBV7-2 and TRBJ2-2; TRBD2 matches at 10 bases. The germline CDR1 and CDR2 sequences are SGHTA and FQGNSA. The CDR3 extends over 18 amino acids. The J segment lost 1 base and the V segment lost 4 bases, leaving 9 bases of the junction unmatched. In nucleotides, the CDR3 is TGTGCCAGCAGCTGGGAATTTACTAGCGGGGTGAACACCGGGGAGCTGTTTTTT. Translated: CASSWEFTSGVNTGELFF.

V is TRBV2 and J is TRBJ2-7, with D tentatively TRBD1 (6 bases). V dropped 10 bases and J dropped 3 bases, with 10 bases sitting between them. CDR1 is SNHLY, CDR2 FYNNEI, per germline. CDR3 length: 11 amino acids. Here the CDR3 DNA reads TGTGCCACCATGGACAGCTACGAGCAGTACGTC. Translated, it gives CATMDSYEQYV.

This clone was observed a single time. The gene calls are TRBV19 and TRBJ1-6; tentatively, D is TRBD1 (6 bases). The germline V gene has CDR1 LNHDA and CDR2 SQIVND (reference sequence). V lost 6 bases and J lost 14, with 14 bases in between. The length of the CDR3 is 12 residues. CDR3 coding DNA: TGTGCCAGTAGATCACCCCAGGGGTCCCTCCACTTT. Translating it yields CASRSPQGSLHF.

The chain recombines TRBV6-2 or TRBV6-3 with TRBJ2-4; 9 bases fit TRBD2. This CDR3 spans 17 amino acids. Germline V gene data show CDR1 as MNHEY and CDR2 as SVGEGT. V trimming: 5 bases; J trimming: 0 bases; junction bases outside the gene matches: 8. CDR3 amino acids: CASSPLGGGVAKNIQYF. The CDR3 DNA follows: TGTGCCAGCAGTCCCCTGGGCGGGGGGGTAGCCAAAAACATTCAGTACTTC.

The count of this clone is one. The chain combines TRBV25-1 with TRBJ1-6, with D unclear. Germline values: CDR1 MGHDK, CDR2 SYGVNS. The CDR3 consists of 14 residues. V lost 3 bases and J 3 bases, leaving 6 bases between the germline ends. CDR3 region: CASSDQFYNSPLHF. The CDR3 region has the DNA TGTGCCAGCAGTGATCAGTTCTATAATTCACCCCTCCACTTT.

V and J are TRBV5-1 and TRBJ2-7; TRBD2 matches at 8 bases. J gave up 7 bases and V 5 bases, and 14 bases lay outside the gene matches. Germline CDR1 and CDR2: SGHRS and YFSETQ. The CDR3 runs 15 residues. As DNA, the CDR3 is TGCGCCAGCAGTTTCGCGGGGGGCCTTGTGGAGGAGCAGTACTTC. Protein product: CASSFAGGLVEEQYF.

Comment on this clone: The sample has other DNA sequences that encode this CDR3 too. This rearrangement joins TRBV9 to TRBJ1-3, with 10 bases aligning to TRBD1. V gave up 2 bases and J gave up 4 bases; unmatched junction bases: 3. Germline assignment: CDR1 SGDLS and CDR2 YYNGEE. The CDR3 is 15 amino acids. The CDR3 protein is CASSVGTGVGNTIYF. The CDR3 nucleotides are TGTGCCAGCAGCGTGGGGACAGGGGTAGGAAACACCATATATTTT. Based on the CDR3 plus reference TRBV9 and TRBJ1-3, the full variable domain is DSGVTQTPKHLITATGQRVTLRCSPRSGDLSVYWYQQSLDQGLQFLIQYYNGEERAKGNILERFSAQQFPDLHSELNLSSLELGDSALYFCASSVGTGVGNTIYFGEGSWLTVV.

V is TRBV5-1 and J is TRBJ2-3; 8 bases are a match to TRBD2. V was clipped by 4 bases and J by 4 bases; unmatched bases: 5. The germline V gene has CDR1 SGHRS and CDR2 YFSETQ. CDR3 length: 14 amino acids. The CDR3 nucleotides read TGCGCCAGCAGCCTAGCGGGCTCGTCAGATACGCAGTATTTT. Translation: CASSLAGSSDTQYF.

The J gene is TRBJ1-5, the V gene TRBV19, with D unclear. The germline V gene encodes CDR1 LNHDA and CDR2 SQIVND (reference sequence). V was shortened by 5 bases and J by 4 bases, with 9 bases between the two germline ends. This CDR3 comprises 13 residues. CDR3 bases: TGTGCCAGTAGTCCCCTGCGGAATCAGCCCCAGCATTTT. Protein product: CASSPLRNQPQHF.

The chain is built from TRBV20-1 and TRBJ1-2, with D perhaps matching TRBD1 (5 bases). V was pared by 4 bases and J by 3 bases, with 6 bases between. This CDR3 is built from 11 residues. Looked up from germline, CDR1 is DFQATT and CDR2 is SNEGSKA (reference sequence). CDR3: CSAKGDYGYTF. CDR3 nucleotide sequence: TGCAGTGCTAAAGGGGACTATGGCTACACCTTC.

The gene calls are TRBV5-4 and TRBJ1-1; TRBD1 might be the D (5 bases). V lost 4 bases, J lost 3 bases, and 19 bases lay in between. The V gene's germline CDR1 is SGHNT and CDR2 YYREEE (reference sequence). This CDR3 spans 16 amino acids. CDR3 DNA: TGTGCCAGCAGCCGGGGGACTCCTGCTGGGGACACTGAAGCTTTCTTT. Protein sequence: CASSRGTPAGDTEAFF.

The CDR3 nucleotides are TGTGCCTGGAGTGTACCTAGCGGGATCGCAGATACGCAGTATTTT. This codes for CAWSVPSGIADTQYF. The chain links TRBV30 to TRBJ2-3, with 9 bases that match TRBD2. CDR1 and CDR2 (germline): GTSNPN, SVGIG (reference sequence). CDR3 length: 15 residues. The junction had 5 bases not matched to a gene; V was cut back by 0 bases and J by 4 bases.

The chain combines TRBV19 with TRBJ2-1, with D perhaps matching TRBD1 (8 bases). The CDR3 is 14 amino acids. In germline, CDR1 is LNHDA, CDR2 SQIVND (reference sequence). V lost 7 bases to trimming and J lost 4 bases, with 14 bases between them. The CDR3 here is CASKRDRSYNEQFF. The CDR3 coding sequence is TGTGCCAGTAAGCGGGACAGGTCATACAATGAGCAGTTCTTC.

Only a few counts were recorded for this clone. The rearrangement uses TRBV4-3 and TRBJ1-5; D ambiguous. V was cut by 4 bases and J by 6 bases, with 16 bases left in between. CDR3 length: 15 residues. Germline values: CDR1 LGHNA, CDR2 YSLEER. CDR3: CASSRLAGPGQPQHF. CDR3 sequence (DNA): TGCGCCAGCAGCCGTCTCGCGGGCCCGGGTCAGCCCCAGCATTTT.

The rearrangement links TRBV9 to TRBJ1-1; maybe TRBD1 (6 bases). This CDR3 is 16 amino acids long. In germline, CDR1 is SGDLS, CDR2 YYNGEE. Deletions cut 2 bases from V and 1 base from J, with 15 bases between. As DNA, the CDR3 is TGTGCCAGCAGCGTCTGGCCAGGGGCGACGAACACTGAAGCTTTCTTT. Its translation: CASSVWPGATNTEAFF.

The genes are TRBV30 and TRBJ2-3; D ambiguous. The length of the CDR3 is 11 residues. CDR1 and CDR2 from the germline V gene are GTSNPN and SVGIG (reference sequence). The V end was cut by 2 bases, the J end by 3 bases, with 3 bases between. The CDR3 spells CAWSPTDTQYF. As DNA, the CDR3 is TGTGCCTGGAGTCCTACAGATACGCAGTATTTT. Together with reference TRBV30 and TRBJ2-3, the CDR3 gives the full variable domain: SQTIHQWPATLVQPVGSPLSLECTVEGTSNPNLYWYRQAAGRGLQLLFYSVGIGQISSEVPQNLSASRPQDRQFILSSKKLLLSDSGFYLCAWSPTDTQYFGPGTRLTVL.

The rearrangement joins TRBV19 to TRBJ1-5, with a possible D match to TRBD1 (6 bases). The CDR3 totals 13 residues. Germline lookup yields CDR1 LNHDA and CDR2 SQIVND (reference sequence). Trimming took 6 bases from V and 4 from J, leaving 10 bases between them. CDR3 protein: CASRRTANQPQHF. Here the CDR3 DNA reads TGTGCCAGTAGGCGGACAGCGAATCAGCCCCAGCATTTT.

The chain carries TRBV9 and TRBJ2-1; D is unclear. Germline assignment: CDR1 SGDLS and CDR2 YYNGEE. This CDR3 is built from 15 residues. Trimming removed 3 bases from V and 2 bases from J, with 12 bases in between. The CDR3 nucleotides are TGTGCCAGCAGCGCCCGAGGCCTCACCTACAATGAGCAGTTCTTC. This sequence encodes CASSARGLTYNEQFF.

This clone was seen repeatedly, ten times or more. V gene TRBV7-8 combines with J gene TRBJ2-3; 13 nucleotides line up with TRBD2. This CDR3 comprises 17 residues. Germline lookup yields CDR1 SGHVS and CDR2 FQNEAQ. J was trimmed by 6 bases and V by 6 bases; bases with no gene match: 12. The CDR3 sequence is CASSSYGTSGILDTQYF. The CDR3 DNA reads TGTGCCAGCAGTTCCTACGGGACTAGCGGGATCCTGGATACGCAGTATTTT.

This sequence joins TRBV3-1 (or the pseudogene TRBV3-2) and TRBJ2-3; TRBD2 aligns across 11 bases. Losses at the gene ends were 5 bases for V and 4 bases for J; bases not matched to a gene: 8. This CDR3 spans 16 amino acids. Germline loops: CDR1 LGHDT, CDR2 YNNKEL (reference sequence). This chain's CDR3 is CASSFRLAGKSDTQYF. The DNA for the CDR3 is TGTGCCAGCAGCTTCCGACTAGCGGGAAAATCAGATACGCAGTATTTT.

The CDR3 spells CASSQAGTGRQPQHF. CDR3 DNA sequence: TGTGCCAGCAGCCAAGCAGGGACAGGTCGTCAGCCCCAGCATTTT. J is TRBJ1-5 and V is TRBV3-1 (or the pseudogene TRBV3-2); 8 bases are a match to TRBD1. This CDR3 spans 15 amino acids. CDR1 is LGHDT and CDR2 is YNNKEL in the germline V gene (reference sequence). V gave up 1 base and J gave up 6 bases; unmatched junction bases: 5.

Here the CDR3 reads CASSNLRTPFDYGYTF. CDR3 nucleotide sequence: TGTGCCAGTAGTAATTTGAGGACTCCCTTCGACTATGGCTACACCTTC. The chain employs TRBV19 and TRBJ1-2, with D unresolved. Germline V gene data show CDR1 as LNHDA and CDR2 as SQIVND (reference sequence). The CDR3 sequence is 16 residues long. With 4 bases removed from V and 3 bases from J, the gap between germline ends came to 18 bases.

This chain uses TRBV7-2 with TRBJ2-1; 7 nucleotides match TRBD1. The length of the CDR3 is 14 residues. J lost 8 bases, V lost 5 bases, and 9 bases had no gene match. The V gene's germline CDR1 is SGHTA and CDR2 FQGNSA. The CDR3 region is CASSVPGTVDEQFF. The CDR3 DNA reads as TGTGCCAGCAGCGTCCCTGGGACAGTCGATGAGCAGTTCTTC.

J is TRBJ1-1 and V is TRBV7-2, with TRBD1 matching 9 bases. Losses at the gene ends were 5 bases for V and 2 bases for J; bases not matched to a gene: 6. This CDR3 is built from 15 residues. Per germline, CDR1 SGHTA and CDR2 FQGNSA. The CDR3 spells CASSVLTGGNTEAFF. CDR3 in DNA: TGTGCCAGCAGCGTACTTACAGGGGGCAACACTGAAGCTTTCTTT.

The V call is TRBV10-1, the J call TRBJ2-2; TRBD2 matches 10 bases. The CDR3 spans 15 residues. Germline loops: CDR1 WNHNN, CDR2 SYGVQD (reference sequence). The V and J ends lost 2 bases and 4 bases, in that order; junction bases with no gene match: 1. CDR3 DNA: TGCGCCAGCAGTGAGAGCGGGAGGGTCACCGGGGAGCTGTTTTTT. Protein sequence: CASSESGRVTGELFF.

The rearrangement joins TRBV6-1 to TRBJ2-7, with D perhaps TRBD1 (6 bases). From germline, CDR1 is MNHNS and CDR2 SASEGT. V lost 2 bases and J 4 bases, leaving 15 bases between the germline ends. CDR3 length equals 15 residues. The CDR3 nucleotides are TGTGCCAGCAGTGAAAGGGGCCTTAGGGGGTACGAGCAGTACGTC. This gives the protein CASSERGLRGYEQYV.